The 29 T cell receptor beta chains below were found in one sample sequenced in a study of beta chain features in type 1 diabetes. The entirety of the isolated RNA underwent reverse transcription, so expressed TCRB transcripts were sequenced. Assay used: immunoSEQ multiplex PCR; TCRdb lists only in-frame clones, some missing. In the table there are fewer than 500,000 clones, more than 11% of which are singletons. The sample was naive CD4+ T cells from blood. The origin of the receptors is a man younger than 45 in good health.

This clone was counted only a few times. This chain links TRBV7-2 with TRBJ2-1; 12 nucleotides line up with TRBD2. Germline CDR1 SGHTA, CDR2 FQGNSA. Losses at the gene ends were 2 bases for V and 6 bases for J; bases not matched to a gene: 8. The CDR3 totals 17 residues. The CDR3 DNA reads TGTGCCAGCAGCTTAAGCGCTAGCGGGGGGGCCCTCAATGAGCAGTTCTTC. Protein product: CASSLSASGGALNEQFF.

In this sample, this clone turned up a few times. The chain employs TRBV19 and TRBJ1-5; 7 bases map to TRBD1. The CDR3 covers 14 residues. Germline V CDR1 and CDR2: LNHDA, SQIVND (reference sequence). With V trimmed by 5 bases and J by 2 bases, 3 bases remained unmatched. The CDR3 DNA is TGTGCCAGTAGTGTAACAGGGGGCAATCAGCCCCAGCATTTT. The encoded protein is CASSVTGGNQPQHF.

This clone has a handful of counts. V is TRBV28 and J is TRBJ2-7, with 10 bases matching TRBD1. CDR1 is MDHEN and CDR2 is SYDVKM in the germline V gene. The CDR3 loop spans 13 amino acids. J gave up 6 bases and V 4 bases, and 3 bases lay outside the gene matches. CDR3 bases: TGTGCCAGCAGTTCCGGGACAGGGGCCGAGCAGTACTTC. As protein: CASSSGTGAEQYF.

J is TRBJ1-2 and V is TRBV13; possible D gene TRBD1, 5 bases. Trimming shortened V by 0 bases and J by 4 bases, and 12 bases separated the two germline ends. The CDR3 sequence is 15 residues long. Germline V lookup: CDR1 PRHDT, CDR2 FYEKMQ (reference sequence). CDR3 DNA: TGTGCCAGCAGCTTAGGCGGGGGAGACTCCTATGGCTACACCTTC. Translated: CASSLGGGDSYGYTF.

V usage is TRBV15 and J usage is TRBJ2-7, with D perhaps TRBD1 (6 bases). Deletions cut 1 base from V and 6 bases from J, with 13 bases between. This CDR3 is 14 amino acids long. Germline loops: CDR1 LNHNV, CDR2 YYDKDF (reference sequence). The CDR3 reads CATSRVQGISEQYV. CDR3 coding DNA: TGTGCCACCAGCAGAGTCCAGGGGATTAGCGAGCAGTACGTC.

This clone was picked up a small number of times. The V gene is TRBV10-3, the J gene TRBJ2-1; 8 nucleotides match TRBD2. CDR3 size: 14 residues. V lost 7 bases to trimming and J lost 0 bases; unmatched junction nucleotides: 2. CDR1 and CDR2 (germline): ENHRY, SYGVKD. CDR3 amino acids: CAIKRGNSYNEQFF. In DNA, the CDR3 is TGTGCCATCAAGCGGGGGAACTCCTACAATGAGCAGTTCTTC.

This clone was detected a few times. The chain couples TRBV5-1 to TRBJ1-2; D is perhaps TRBD1 (6 bases). Germline CDR1 SGHRS, CDR2 YFSETQ. V was trimmed by 0 bases and J by 4 bases, leaving 13 bases between them. The CDR3 extends over 15 amino acids. The CDR3 region is CASSLEQGRGYGYTF. The CDR3 nucleotides are TGCGCCAGCAGCTTGGAACAGGGTAGAGGCTATGGCTACACCTTC.

This clone appeared a few times. V usage is TRBV11-2 and J usage is TRBJ2-2; no clear D gene. Germline CDR1 and CDR2: SGHAT and FQNNGV. CDR3 size: 11 residues. V shed 6 bases and J shed 5 bases, with 4 bases lying between them. CDR3 amino acids: CASRNTGELFF. DNA for the CDR3: TGTGCCAGCAGAAATACCGGGGAGCTGTTTTTT.

This clone was picked up a small number of times. The chain uses TRBV7-6 and TRBJ2-3; D possibly corresponds to TRBD2 (5 bases). Trimming took 5 bases from V and 2 from J, leaving 14 bases between them. CDR1 and CDR2 from the germline V gene are SGHVS and FNYEAQ. The CDR3 loop spans 15 amino acids. The CDR3 DNA reads as TGTGCCAGCAGCCGTTTTAAAGCGGCCACAGATACGCAGTATTTT. Residues: CASSRFKAATDTQYF.

The table lists this clone with a few counts. The genes are TRBV30 and TRBJ2-6; unclear D gene. V was cut by 3 bases and J by 4 bases, with 7 bases left in between. The CDR3 is 13 amino acids. Germline-derived CDR1 and CDR2 are GTSNPN and SVGIG (reference sequence). The CDR3 spells CAWSRAGANVLTF. CDR3 nucleotides: TGTGCCTGGAGCCGGGCCGGGGCCAACGTCCTGACTTTC.

This clone was observed a handful of times. The chain links TRBV9 to TRBJ2-5; possibly TRBD1 or TRBD2 for D (5 bases each). Germline CDR1 and CDR2: SGDLS and YYNGEE. The CDR3 consists of 14 residues. With 4 bases removed from V and 5 bases from J, the gap between germline ends came to 15 bases. The CDR3 region has the DNA TGTGCCAGCAGCCTAGGGACCCCGGGGGAGACCCAGTACTTC. Translation gives CASSLGTPGETQYF.

The chain couples TRBV19 to TRBJ2-1; TRBD2 matches 8 bases. Looked up from germline, CDR1 is LNHDA and CDR2 is SQIVND (reference sequence). V gave up 6 bases and J gave up 7 bases; unmatched junction bases: 5. The CDR3 is 13 residues long. Here the CDR3 DNA reads TGTGCCAGTAGCGGGAGGGCCTTGAATGAGCAGTTCTTC. This gives the protein CASSGRALNEQFF.

The chain combines TRBV4-1 with TRBJ2-5; TRBD1 matches 7 bases. The J call may be faulty, since TRBJ2-7 better matches the DNA end. This CDR3 spans 15 amino acids. Germline V lookup: CDR1 MGHRA, CDR2 YSYEKL. This chain's CDR3 is CASSLLLDRAREQYF. The DNA of the CDR3 is TGCGCCAGCAGCCTTCTACTAGACAGGGCCCGCGAGCAGTACTTC.

The chain has TRBV4-1 and TRBJ2-4, with a weak D call TRBD1 (6 bases). Trimming pared 3 bases from V and 0 bases from J, leaving 9 bases between. The CDR3 loop spans 15 amino acids. Germline V gene lookup returns CDR1 MGHRA and CDR2 YSYEKL. CDR3 nucleotides: TGCGCCAGCAGCCAGGGGACACTAGCCAAAAACATTCAGTACTTC. This gives the protein CASSQGTLAKNIQYF.

There are a few counts of this clone. The J gene is TRBJ2-3, the V gene TRBV4-3; TRBD2 matches at 8 bases. After removal of 1 base from V and 2 bases from J, the junction contained 5 bases not matched to a gene. This CDR3 comprises 16 residues. The germline V gene encodes CDR1 LGHNA and CDR2 YSLEER. CDR3 region: CASSQVSGGVTDTQYF. The CDR3 bases are TGCGCCAGCAGCCAAGTGTCCGGGGGGGTCACAGATACGCAGTATTTT.

This chain connects TRBV4-1 to TRBJ2-1, with D perhaps matching TRBD2 (5 bases). This CDR3 has 13 amino acids. V dropped 4 bases and J dropped 8 bases, with 12 bases sitting between them. Germline values: CDR1 MGHRA, CDR2 YSYEKL. This CDR3 is CASSLIPGDEQFF. The DNA of the CDR3 is TGCGCCAGCAGCCTCATACCCGGGGATGAGCAGTTCTTC.

The rearrangement joins TRBV9 to TRBJ2-3, with D tentatively TRBD1 (5 bases). This CDR3 spans 16 amino acids. From germline, CDR1 is SGDLS and CDR2 YYNGEE. V gave up 0 bases and J gave up 1 base, with 12 bases separating them. CDR3 in DNA: TGTGCCAGCAGCGTAGCCCAGGGTGGAGGCACAGATACGCAGTATTTT. This encodes CASSVAQGGGTDTQYF.

The chain recombines TRBV25-1 with TRBJ1-2, with D perhaps matching TRBD1 (5 bases). V gave up 3 bases and J gave up 4 bases, with 12 bases separating them. Germline CDR1 is MGHDK and CDR2 is SYGVNS. This CDR3 comprises 14 residues. The DNA of the CDR3 is TGTGCCAGCAGTGAGTTTCAGGGAACCTATGGCTACACCTTC. Protein sequence: CASSEFQGTYGYTF.

V is TRBV2 and J is TRBJ2-4; TRBD2 might be the D (5 bases). V dropped 6 bases and J dropped 0 bases, with 9 bases sitting between them. In germline, CDR1 is SNHLY, CDR2 FYNNEI. This CDR3 region has 14 residues. CDR3 residues: CASRAGLAKNIQYF. The CDR3 DNA reads as TGTGCCAGCAGGGCAGGACTAGCCAAAAACATTCAGTACTTC. Complete variable domain (other parts from reference TRBV2 and TRBJ2-4): EPEVTQTPSHQVTQMGQEVILRCVPISNHLYFYWYRQILGQKVEFLVSFYNNEISEKSEIFDDQFSVERPDGSNFTLKIRSTKLEDSAMYFCASRAGLAKNIQYFGAGTRLSVL.

This sequence joins TRBV19 and TRBJ1-2; D remains ambiguous. V dropped 5 bases and J dropped 6 bases, with 16 bases sitting between them. In germline, CDR1 is LNHDA, CDR2 SQIVND (reference sequence). The CDR3 runs to 14 residues. DNA for the CDR3: TGTGCCAGTAGTCAGTACAGTACTCGGGATGGCTACACCTTC. Its translation is CASSQYSTRDGYTF.

A few counts support this clone. The chain joins TRBV4-2 to TRBJ2-1, with TRBD2 identical over 10 bases. CDR1 is LGHNA, CDR2 YNFKEQ, per germline. The CDR3 loop spans 13 amino acids. The V gene end was trimmed by 6 bases and the J gene end by 16 bases; junction bases not matched to a gene: 12. The CDR3 loop is CASRPSLAGVIFF. CDR3 DNA: TGTGCCAGCAGACCCTCCCTAGCGGGAGTAATTTTCTTC.

This clone has just a few counts. The chain combines TRBV7-6 with TRBJ2-5; D is perhaps TRBD2 (5 bases). CDR1 is SGHVS and CDR2 is FNYEAQ in the germline V gene. The CDR3 runs to 14 residues. The V end lost 6 bases, the J end lost 4 bases, and 15 bases lay between the germline ends. The CDR3 DNA reads TGTGCCAGCAGGGAAAAGGACTTCAGAGAGACCCAGTACTTC. This codes for CASREKDFRETQYF.

This clone appeared a few times. This chain links TRBV30 with TRBJ1-2, with TRBD1 matching 11 bases. Trimming took 2 bases from V and 7 from J; bases not matched to a gene: 9. The germline CDR1 and CDR2 sequences are GTSNPN and SVGIG (reference sequence). This CDR3 region has 15 residues. CDR3 region: CAWSPRGQGVGGYTF. CDR3 bases: TGTGCCTGGAGTCCAAGGGGACAGGGGGTAGGTGGCTACACCTTC. Complete variable domain (other parts from reference TRBV30 and TRBJ1-2): SQTIHQWPATLVQPVGSPLSLECTVEGTSNPNLYWYRQAAGRGLQLLFYSVGIGQISSEVPQNLSASRPQDRQFILSSKKLLLSDSGFYLCAWSPRGQGVGGYTFGSGTRLTVV.

CDR3 residues: CASSRQGAGGNEQFF. CDR3 DNA sequence: TGTGCCAGCAGCCGACAGGGAGCCGGGGGCAATGAGCAGTTCTTC. This rearrangement joins TRBV9 to TRBJ2-1, with D possibly TRBD1 on 7 matching bases. CDR3 length: 15 residues. V was clipped by 4 bases and J by 6 bases, with 17 bases between them. CDR1 and CDR2 from the germline V gene are SGDLS and YYNGEE. The complete variable domain, with remaining parts taken from reference TRBV9 and TRBJ2-1, reads DSGVTQTPKHLITATGQRVTLRCSPRSGDLSVYWYQQSLDQGLQFLIQYYNGEERAKGNILERFSAQQFPDLHSELNLSSLELGDSALYFCASSRQGAGGNEQFFGPGTRLTVL.

The chain recombines TRBV6-6 with TRBJ2-7, with 10 bases that match TRBD1. Trimming took 3 bases from V and 4 from J; bases not matched to a gene: 6. The CDR3 length is 15 residues. Germline V gives CDR1 MNHNY, CDR2 SVGAGI (reference sequence). CDR3 amino acids: CASSYSPGQGYEQYF. Here the CDR3 DNA reads TGTGCCAGCAGTTATTCGCCGGGACAGGGGTACGAGCAGTACTTC.

This clone was detected a few times. The chain employs TRBV7-2 and TRBJ2-3; D uncertain. This CDR3 is built from 13 residues. V dropped 3 bases and J dropped 6 bases, with 10 bases sitting between them. CDR1 and CDR2 from the germline V gene are SGHTA and FQGNSA. CDR3 residues: CASSFRSYDTQYF. CDR3 DNA sequence: TGTGCCAGCAGCTTCCGCAGCTACGATACGCAGTATTTT.

There are a few counts of this clone. The V gene is TRBV4-3, the J gene TRBJ1-4, with 9 bases lining up with TRBD1. The CDR3 covers 14 residues. J lost 5 bases, V lost 4 bases, and 2 bases had no gene match. In germline, CDR1 is LGHNA, CDR2 YSLEER. The CDR3: CASSPGQGNEKLFF. DNA of the CDR3: TGCGCCAGCAGCCCTGGACAGGGGAATGAAAAACTGTTTTTT.

The V and J genes are TRBV5-1 and TRBJ2-7; 7 nucleotides line up with TRBD1. V trimming: 7 bases; J trimming: 3 bases; junction bases outside the gene matches: 7. The CDR3 sequence is 13 residues long. Germline CDR1 is SGHRS and CDR2 is YFSETQ. CDR3 sequence: CASRQGSDYEQYF. DNA for the CDR3: TGCGCCAGCCGACAGGGTAGCGACTACGAGCAGTACTTC.

This chain connects TRBV7-9 to TRBJ2-5, with TRBD1 identical over 7 bases. V was pared by 4 bases and J by 13 bases, with 9 bases of the junction left unmatched. From germline, CDR1 is SEHNR and CDR2 FQNEAQ (reference sequence). CDR3 length: 12 residues. The CDR3 nucleotides are TGTGCCAGCAGCTCACCCGTTTCAGGGGGGTACTTC. Translation: CASSSPVSGGYF.